This TCR beta chain was observed in a study of T cell changes during pregnancy in multiple sclerosis. The length of the CDR3 is 14 residues. CDR1 and CDR2 from the germline V gene are ENHRY and SYGVKD. The ends lost 7 bases at V and 3 bases at J; junction bases unmatched: 7. The method was immunoSEQ multiplex PCR; TCRdb's version includes in-frame clones alone and lacks a portion of them. The repertoire holds some 41,000 clones, with roughly 93% as singletons. The chain employs TRBV10-3 and TRBJ2-7, with TRBD2 matching 9 bases. This TCR was recovered from a female donor with multiple sclerosis, enrolled in a pregnancy study. The sequenced sample consisted of PBMCs (not recorded whether the cells were cultured). The CDR3 bases are TGTGCCATCATGGCGGGAGGGGGGCTCTACGAGCAGTACTTC. Its protein is CAIMAGGGLYEQYF.